This TCR beta chain is from a study of blood T cell repertoires in COVID-19. Turning to the study itself: Sources were T cells, B-cell-depleted T cells, or PBMCs; the material itself was cDNA or gDNA.

The authors' processing: Nucleated cell counts were estimated from reference gene primer amplification. Profiled with immunoSEQ multiplex PCR; TCRdb holds only in-frame clones, not every one. V, J and clone size reflect that table, while D and trimming were determined from the DNA. The table lists 85,000 to 95,000 clones, around 86% of them singletons. This sequence was found in a woman older than 75 with acute or convalescent COVID-19. The source material was peripheral blood.

The CDR3 spells CASSPFLAGGTDTQYF. The DNA of the CDR3 is TGTGCCAGCAGCCCCTTCCTAGCGGGAGGAACAGATACGCAGTATTTT. The chain carries TRBV5-6 and TRBJ2-3, with 11 bases matching TRBD2. Unmatched junction bases numbered 7, after V lost 4 bases and J lost 3 bases. In germline, CDR1 is SGHDT, CDR2 YYEEEE. The CDR3 runs 16 residues.